This T cell receptor (beta chain) was identified during a study of blood T cell repertoires in COVID-19. Study-wide background: PBMCs, B-cell-depleted T cells, or T cells were the source of the cDNA or gDNA that made up the material.

This CDR3 spans 14 amino acids. Germline lookup yields CDR1 KGHDR and CDR2 SFDVKD. After removal of 4 bases from V and 5 bases from J, the junction contained 6 bases not matched to a gene. Participants were placed into cohorts based on the clinical history they reported. The repertoire was sequenced with immunoSEQ multiplex PCR; TCRdb's copy has only in-frame clones and lacks some. The sample consists of approximately 260,000 clones, roughly 90% of them appearing once. The clonotype comes from a woman in her 30s with acute COVID-19. J is TRBJ2-5 and V is TRBV24-1; 7 bases line up with TRBD1. Source material: PBMCs or T cells enriched from blood (not recorded which). The CDR3 is CATSEGQLPETQYF. CDR3 in DNA: TGTGCCACCAGTGAGGGACAGCTGCCGGAGACCCAGTACTTC.